This T cell receptor (beta chain) was obtained from a study of blood T cell repertoires in COVID-19. Whole-study context: The United States, Italy and Spain were the sources of the acute and convalescent COVID-19 samples. The analysed material was cDNA or gDNA that came from T cells, B-cell-depleted T cells, or PBMCs.

The table came from immunoSEQ multiplex PCR; TCRdb's copy has only in-frame clones and leaves some out. The sample shows 350,000 to 450,000 clones, around 87% of them seen only once. The CDR3 totals 14 residues. V was clipped by 3 bases and J by 7 bases, with 10 bases between them. Germline V gives CDR1 LGHDT, CDR2 YNNKEL (reference sequence). The sample taken for sequencing was peripheral blood. This receptor was obtained from a woman aged 55 to 70 with COVID-19, enrolled during active disease. The genes are TRBV3-1 (or the pseudogene TRBV3-2) and TRBJ1-6; unclear D gene. DNA of the CDR3: TGTGCCAGCAGCCATTGGACTATGAATTCACCCCTCCACTTT. Amino acids: CASSHWTMNSPLHF.